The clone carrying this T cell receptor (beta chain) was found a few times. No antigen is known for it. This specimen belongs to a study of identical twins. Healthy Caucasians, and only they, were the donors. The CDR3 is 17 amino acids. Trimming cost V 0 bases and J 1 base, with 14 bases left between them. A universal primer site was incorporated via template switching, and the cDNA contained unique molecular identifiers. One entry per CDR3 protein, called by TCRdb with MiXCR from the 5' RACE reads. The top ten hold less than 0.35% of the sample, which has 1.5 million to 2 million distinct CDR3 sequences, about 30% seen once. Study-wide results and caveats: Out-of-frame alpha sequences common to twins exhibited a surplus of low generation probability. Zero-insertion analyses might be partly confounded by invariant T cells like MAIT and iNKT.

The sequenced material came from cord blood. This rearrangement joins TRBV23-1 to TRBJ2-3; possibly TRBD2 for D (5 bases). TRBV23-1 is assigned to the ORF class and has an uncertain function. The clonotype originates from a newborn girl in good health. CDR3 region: CASSQSSVRAGTDTQYF. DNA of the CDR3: TGCGCCAGCAGTCAATCGAGTGTGCGGGCGGGCACAGATACGCAGTATTTT.